These T cell receptor beta chains were read from a single sample in a study of blood T cell repertoires in COVID-19. The table came from immunoSEQ multiplex PCR; TCRdb's copy has only in-frame clones and leaves some out. The table records about 280,000 clones, 89% of them present only once. The source material was peripheral blood. The receptor source for this set is a woman in her thirties with COVID-19, enrolled during active disease. Each CDR3 is given with its conserved first and last residue. Each record gives: V gene, J gene, clone size, D gene, CDR3 protein, CDR3 DNA. D genes are given only for firm matches. Expanded clones get a size class; other rows say once, few or many, or leave the size out.

TRBV10-3	TRBJ1-1	-	-	CAISDPGGGPEAFF	TGTGCCATCAGTGACCCGGGAGGAGGTCCTGAAGCTTTCTTT
TRBV2	TRBJ1-5	-	TRBD1	CASSDTGALQPQHF	TGTGCCAGCAGTGATACAGGGGCCTTGCAGCCCCAGCATTTT
TRBV6-5	TRBJ2-7	-	-	CASSYSNPDSRSEQYF	TGTGCCAGCAGTTACTCAAACCCGGACTCCCGGTCGGAGCAGTACTTC
TRBV29-1	TRBJ2-1	-	-	CSVERNEQFF	TGCAGCGTTGAACGGAATGAGCAGTTCTTC
TRBV6-4	TRBJ2-5	-	-	CANRGAGIQETQYF	TGTGCCAATCGAGGGGCGGGGATCCAAGAGACCCAGTACTTC
TRBV15	TRBJ1-5	few	-	CATSGLIQPQHF	TGTGCCACCAGCGGTCTAATTCAGCCCCAGCATTTT
TRBV11-1	TRBJ2-1	-	-	CASSLNIYNEQFF	TGTGCCAGCAGCTTAAACATTTACAATGAGCAGTTCTTC
TRBV30	TRBJ2-1	-	TRBD2	CAWGLAGGSSYNEQFF	TGTGCCTGGGGACTAGCGGGGGGGAGCTCCTACAATGAGCAGTTCTTC
TRBV4-2	TRBJ2-2	-	TRBD1	CASSPGQGFTGELFF	TGTGCCAGCAGCCCGGGACAGGGATTCACCGGGGAGCTGTTTTTT
TRBV24-1	TRBJ1-2	-	TRBD1	CATSDPMTGPAYYGYTF	TGTGCCACCAGTGACCCAATGACAGGGCCTGCCTACTATGGCTACACCTTC
TRBV7-9	TRBJ2-7	once	-	CASRSGSRGYEQYF	TGTGCCAGCAGATCCGGGTCCCGAGGTTACGAGCAGTACTTC
TRBV10-2	TRBJ1-5	few	TRBD1	CASSAGTVGKGNQPQHF	TGCGCCAGCTCCGCCGGGACAGTGGGAAAGGGCAATCAGCCCCAGCATTTT
TRBV7-9	TRBJ1-4	few	TRBD1	CASSSNRGINEKLFF	TGTGCCAGCAGCTCAAACAGGGGGATTAATGAAAAACTGTTTTTT
TRBV2	TRBJ1-2	few	TRBD1	CASRQGANYGYTF	TGTGCCAGCAGACAGGGGGCTAACTATGGCTACACCTTC
TRBV7-6	TRBJ2-2	-	TRBD1	CASSLRDRNTGELFF	TGTGCCAGCAGCTTACGGGACAGGAACACCGGGGAGCTGTTTTTT